A single sample is the source of the 19 T cell receptor beta chains below, sequenced in a study of follicular helper T cells after annual influenza vaccination. Specified time point: 2013-2014 season, 7 days after vaccination. TCRdb's table, derived via immunoSEQ multiplex PCR, lists solely in-frame clones and lacks some. The sample has around 5,000 clones, roughly 87% seen once. The sequencing here drew on CXCR5+ CD38- circulating T follicular helper cells from blood, taken 7 days after influenza vaccination. Subset: circulating Tfh, non-naive CD4+CXCR5+PD-1+ (ICOS+CD38+ or ICOS-CD38-). These receptors all stem from an adult who received the influenza vaccine.

The chain uses TRBV7-2 and TRBJ1-1; D remains unclear. Between the trimmed V and J ends, which lost 4 bases and 0 bases, there was a span of 6 bases. Germline loops: CDR1 SGHTA, CDR2 FQGNSA. The CDR3 has 13 amino acids. CDR3 protein: CASSWTVNTEAFF. DNA of the CDR3: TGTGCCAGCAGCTGGACTGTGAACACTGAAGCTTTCTTT.

V and J are TRBV28 and TRBJ2-7; 7 bases line up with TRBD1. CDR1 MDHEN and CDR2 SYDVKM come from the germline V gene. V dropped 5 bases and J dropped 5; count of bases not matched to a gene: 6. This CDR3 comprises 13 residues. CDR3 sequence: CASSVRDSHEQYF. DNA of the CDR3: TGTGCCAGCAGTGTCCGGGACAGCCACGAGCAGTACTTC.

The rearrangement joins TRBV30 to TRBJ2-3, with D unclear. The V end was cut by 3 bases, the J end by 1 base, with 11 bases between. Germline CDR1 GTSNPN, CDR2 SVGIG (reference sequence). The CDR3 contains 14 residues. CDR3 amino acids: CAWRWPIGTDTQYF. The CDR3 nucleotides read TGTGCCTGGAGGTGGCCAATTGGCACAGATACGCAGTATTTT.

V usage is TRBV30 and J usage is TRBJ1-4; D not resolved. CDR1 and CDR2 (germline): GTSNPN, SVGIG (reference sequence). V gave up 0 bases and J gave up 8 bases, with 7 bases separating them. The CDR3 spans 12 residues. CDR3: CAWSVREEKLFF. CDR3 nucleotides: TGTGCCTGGAGTGTGAGGGAGGAAAAACTGTTTTTT.

The chain couples TRBV7-9 to TRBJ2-3; 7 bases are a match to TRBD2. This CDR3 is built from 15 residues. Germline trimming cut 9 bases from V and 6 bases from J; bases unmatched to any gene: 15. Germline-derived CDR1 and CDR2 are SEHNR and FQNEAQ (reference sequence). CDR3 nucleotide sequence: TGTGCCAGTGTTCGGGCTAGCGGAGATGGGGATACGCAGTATTTT. As protein: CASVRASGDGDTQYF.

This chain links TRBV30 with TRBJ2-7, with TRBD1 as a possible D gene (5 bases). The CDR3 contains 14 residues. The V gene lost 4 bases and the J gene lost 0 bases, with 13 bases spanning the gap. The germline CDR1 and CDR2 sequences are GTSNPN and SVGIG (reference sequence). In nucleotides, the CDR3 is TGTGCCTGGACCCGTGGGGCCCCCTCCTACGAGCAGTACTTC. This encodes CAWTRGAPSYEQYF.

In its sample, this clone was seen once. This chain uses TRBV7-2 with TRBJ1-1, with 7 nucleotides matching TRBD1. Trimming took 3 bases from V and 7 from J; bases not matched to a gene: 8. CDR1 SGHTA and CDR2 FQGNSA come from the germline V gene. The CDR3 is 14 residues long. The CDR3 DNA reads TGTGCCAGCAGCTTCCACCGGGACAGCGGTGAAGCTTTCTTT. Translated: CASSFHRDSGEAFF.

This CDR3 is CASSEARGSYGYTF. In DNA form, the CDR3 reads TGTGCCAGCAGTGAAGCCAGGGGGAGCTATGGCTACACCTTC. This chain uses TRBV6-1 with TRBJ1-2; TRBD1 agrees at 7 bases. This CDR3 is 14 amino acids long. Trimming took 0 bases from V and 4 from J; bases not matched to a gene: 2. Germline values: CDR1 MNHNS, CDR2 SASEGT.

The genes are TRBV10-1 and TRBJ1-5; D perhaps matches TRBD1 (5 bases). CDR3 length: 20 residues. The V gene's germline CDR1 is WNHNN and CDR2 SYGVQD (reference sequence). The V end lost 2 bases, the J end lost 0 bases, and 23 bases lay between the germline ends. The CDR3 sequence is CASSENLTAPGGYSNQPQHF. The CDR3, as DNA: TGCGCCAGCAGTGAGAATTTGACGGCCCCCGGGGGATATAGCAATCAGCCCCAGCATTTT.

Remarks on this clone: Germline and junction disagree at one end, which may indicate a read error. The chain has TRBV5-4 and TRBJ2-7, with TRBD2 matching 14 bases. CDR3 size: 13 residues. Germline-derived CDR1 and CDR2 are SGHNT and YYREEE (reference sequence). CDR3 sequence reads: CASSLPGTSGRHF. CDR3 nucleotides: TGTGCCAGCAGCTTACCAGGGACTAGCGGGAGACACTTC.

The CDR3 here is CASSQERGAGTGELFF. CDR3 DNA: TGTGCCAGCAGCCAAGAGCGGGGGGCGGGCACCGGGGAGCTGTTTTTT. V is TRBV4-2 and J is TRBJ2-2; 8 positions match TRBD2. The CDR3 extends over 16 amino acids. Per germline, CDR1 LGHNA and CDR2 YNFKEQ. The trim removed 0 bases at V and 4 bases at J, leaving 4 bases unmatched.

The chain recombines TRBV9 with TRBJ2-5; 14 bases line up with TRBD2. The J call may be mistaken, given a closer DNA end match to TRBJ2-7. The CDR3 consists of 14 residues. The V gene's germline CDR1 is SGDLS and CDR2 YYNGEE. CDR3 sequence reads: CASSAGLAGDEQYF. CDR3 in DNA: TGTGCCAGCAGCGCGGGACTAGCGGGAGACGAGCAGTACTTC.

This chain connects TRBV19 to TRBJ2-1; D unresolved. Deletions cut 2 bases from V and 7 bases from J, with 12 bases between. CDR3 length equals 14 residues. The V gene's germline CDR1 is LNHDA and CDR2 SQIVND (reference sequence). CDR3 coding DNA: TGTGCCAGTAGTATACACTCCAATCGAAATGAGCAGTTCTTC. It yields the protein CASSIHSNRNEQFF. Filled out from reference TRBV19 and TRBJ2-1, the complete variable domain reads DGGITQSPKYLFRKEGQNVTLSCEQNLNHDAMYWYRQDPGQGLRLIYYSQIVNDFQKGDIAEGYSVSREKKESFPLTVTSAQKNPTAFYLCASSIHSNRNEQFFGPGTRLTVL.

This clone was found once. The V call is TRBV18, the J call TRBJ1-2; D is possibly TRBD1 (6 bases). CDR1 is KGHSH, CDR2 LQKENI, per germline. The CDR3 contains 14 residues. Trimming took 2 bases from V and 3 from J, leaving 10 bases between them. The CDR3 DNA follows: TGTGCCAGCTCACCAGAAGGGGGAGACTATGGCTACACCTTC. Residues: CASSPEGGDYGYTF.

The chain employs TRBV6-1 and TRBJ1-4; TRBD1 might be the D (5 bases). This CDR3 region has 13 residues. In germline, CDR1 is MNHNS, CDR2 SASEGT. Trimming cost V 7 bases and J 8 bases, with 14 bases left between them. This chain's CDR3 is CASTAGNVEKLFF. The CDR3 DNA follows: TGTGCCAGCACGGCAGGGAACGTAGAAAAACTGTTTTTT.

V and J are TRBV2 and TRBJ2-2, with 7 bases lining up with TRBD2. Germline loops: CDR1 SNHLY, CDR2 FYNNEI. This CDR3 is 14 amino acids long. CDR3 sequence: CANKAGQNTGELFF. CDR3 DNA: TGTGCTAACAAAGCGGGGCAGAACACCGGGGAGCTGTTTTTT.

This chain connects TRBV20-1 to TRBJ2-1; a possible D gene is TRBD1 (5 bases). This CDR3 comprises 11 residues. V was trimmed by 5 bases and J by 7 bases, leaving 9 bases between them. Germline V gene data show CDR1 as DFQATT and CDR2 as SNEGSKA (reference sequence). The CDR3 protein is CSASNRNEQFF. The CDR3 coding sequence is TGCAGTGCTTCTAACAGGAATGAGCAGTTCTTC.

The chain employs TRBV4-2 and TRBJ2-7, with a weak D call TRBD2 (7 bases). Germline lookup yields CDR1 LGHNA and CDR2 YNFKEQ. Between the trimmed V and J ends, which lost 2 bases and 4 bases, there was a span of 15 bases. The CDR3 extends over 15 amino acids. CDR3 coding DNA: TGTGCCAGCAGCCAATGGAAGCGGGACATTTACGAGCAGTACTTC. Translation gives CASSQWKRDIYEQYF.

The gene calls are TRBV28 and TRBJ2-7, with D perhaps TRBD2 (7 bases). The germline gives CDR1 MDHEN, CDR2 SYDVKM. The CDR3 length is 13 residues. The V end was cut by 10 bases, the J end by 5 bases, with 18 bases between. This CDR3 is CANSRSGGNEQYF. The CDR3 region has the DNA TGTGCCAACTCCAGGTCGGGGGGCAACGAGCAGTACTTC.